Below are 19 T cell receptor beta chains sequenced from a single sample in a study of blood T cell repertoires in COVID-19. Sequencing used immunoSEQ multiplex PCR; TCRdb keeps in-frame clones, though not all of them. This repertoire shows about 80,000 clones, about 80% found once; its top ten account for less than 15%. The sequenced material came from peripheral blood. These receptors were taken from an elderly man with acute or convalescent COVID-19.

The rearrangement links TRBV5-1 to TRBJ2-5; D possibly corresponds to TRBD1 (6 bases). V was cut by 7 bases and J by 4 bases, with 14 bases left in between. This CDR3 is built from 13 residues. The germline V gene encodes CDR1 SGHRS and CDR2 YFSETQ. The CDR3 sequence: CASERQGGETQYF. DNA of the CDR3: TGCGCCAGCGAGCGCCAAGGGGGAGAGACCCAGTACTTC.

The chain recombines TRBV18 with TRBJ1-1, with 7 positions matching TRBD1. The J segment lost 1 base and the V segment lost 4 bases, leaving 3 bases of the junction unmatched. Germline values: CDR1 KGHSH, CDR2 LQKENI. This CDR3 has 14 residues. CDR3 nucleotides: TGTGCCAGCTCACGGGACAGAGGGAACACTGAAGCTTTCTTT. Protein: CASSRDRGNTEAFF.

V gene TRBV5-1 combines with J gene TRBJ2-7; tentatively, D is TRBD2 (6 bases). The CDR3 has 15 amino acids. The germline gives CDR1 SGHRS, CDR2 YFSETQ. V lost 3 bases to trimming and J lost 3 bases, with 16 bases between them. CDR3 region: CASSSYPGSIYEQYF. CDR3 coding DNA: TGCGCCAGCAGCTCGTACCCCGGGAGCATCTACGAGCAGTACTTC. Combining the CDR3 with reference TRBV5-1 and TRBJ2-7 gives the whole variable domain KAGVTQTPRYLIKTRGQQVTLSCSPISGHRSVSWYQQTPGQGLQFLFEYFSETQRNKGNFPGRFSGRQFSNSRSEMNVSTLELGDSALYLCASSSYPGSIYEQYFGPGTRLTVT.

Only one count was recorded for this clone. The rearrangement joins TRBV27 to TRBJ2-5, with D possibly TRBD1 on 7 matching bases. Germline CDR1 is MNHEY and CDR2 is SMNVEV (reference sequence). The CDR3 is 16 amino acids. V shed 5 bases and J shed 2 bases, with 18 bases lying between them. This CDR3 reads CASSPYGRGRQETQYF. The CDR3 bases are TGTGCCAGCAGTCCGTATGGCAGGGGGAGGCAAGAGACCCAGTACTTC.

DNA for the CDR3: TGTGCCAGCAGCTTACCCGACAGGGGGCAGCGTGGCTACACCTTC. This sequence encodes CASSLPDRGQRGYTF. The chain recombines TRBV7-9 with TRBJ1-2, with 10 nucleotides matching TRBD1. CDR1 and CDR2 from the germline V gene are SEHNR and FQNEAQ (reference sequence). The CDR3 runs to 15 residues. After removal of 2 bases from V and 7 bases from J, the junction contained 7 bases not matched to a gene.

The chain uses TRBV2 and TRBJ1-5; TRBD1 matches at 9 bases. V dropped 7 bases and J dropped 0; count of bases not matched to a gene: 13. Per the germline V gene, CDR1 is SNHLY and CDR2 is FYNNEI. The CDR3 totals 18 residues. In DNA, the CDR3 is TGTGCCAGCAAACCCCCGGACAGGGGACTCTATAGCAATCAGCCCCAGCATTTT. It encodes CASKPPDRGLYSNQPQHF.

This rearrangement joins TRBV10-1 to TRBJ1-1; D is ambiguous. CDR1 is WNHNN, CDR2 SYGVQD, per germline (reference sequence). This CDR3 has 14 residues. Trimming cost V 0 bases and J 1 base, with 6 bases left between them. The CDR3 reads CASSESAGNTEAFF. In DNA, the CDR3 is TGCGCCAGCAGTGAGTCGGCGGGGAACACTGAAGCTTTCTTT.

The genes are TRBV11-1 and TRBJ2-2, with TRBD2 matching 7 bases. This CDR3 spans 16 amino acids. Losses at the gene ends were 0 bases for V and 2 bases for J; bases not matched to a gene: 3. Germline V lookup: CDR1 SGHAT, CDR2 FQDESV (reference sequence). This CDR3 is CASSLAAGVNTGELFF. CDR3 DNA: TGTGCCAGCAGCTTAGCGGCGGGGGTAAACACCGGGGAGCTGTTTTTT.

The V and J genes are TRBV7-8 and TRBJ1-2; 8 positions agree with TRBD1. Germline-derived CDR1 and CDR2 are SGHVS and FQNEAQ. The V and J ends lost 3 bases and 4 bases, in that order; junction bases with no gene match: 4. This CDR3 region has 14 residues. The CDR3 DNA is TGTGCCAGCAGCTTCTCCGGGACAGGCTATGGCTACACCTTC. Translating gives CASSFSGTGYGYTF. Complete variable domain (other parts from reference TRBV7-8 and TRBJ1-2): GAGVSQSPRYKVAKRGQDVALRCDPISGHVSLFWYQQALGQGPEFLTYFQNEAQLDKSGLPSDRFFAERPEGSVSTLKIQRTQQEDSAVYLCASSFSGTGYGYTFGSGTRLTVV.

This clone was recorded once. The rearrangement uses TRBV7-2 and TRBJ1-2, with 7 bases fitting TRBD1. V gave up 5 bases and J gave up 1 base; unmatched junction bases: 10. Germline V lookup: CDR1 SGHTA, CDR2 FQGNSA. The CDR3 loop spans 16 amino acids. CDR3 sequence reads: CASSPVGTANNYGYTF. Written as DNA, the CDR3 is TGTGCCAGCAGCCCAGTAGGGACAGCAAATAACTATGGCTACACCTTC. The whole variable domain, remainder taken from reference TRBV7-2 and TRBJ1-2, is GAGVSQSPSNKVTEKGKDVELRCDPISGHTALYWYRQSLGQGLEFLIYFQGNSAPDKSGLPSDRFSAERTGGSVSTLTIQRTQQEDSAVYLCASSPVGTANNYGYTFGSGTRLTVV.

The chain combines TRBV3-1 (or the pseudogene TRBV3-2) with TRBJ1-4, with 8 positions matching TRBD1. The junction had 10 bases not matched to a gene; V was cut back by 1 base and J by 6 bases. This CDR3 spans 17 amino acids. CDR1 and CDR2 (germline): LGHDT, YNNKEL (reference sequence). The CDR3 region has the DNA TGTGCCAGCAGCCAAGGCGACAGGGGAGCGACCTATGAAAAACTGTTTTTT. Its translation: CASSQGDRGATYEKLFF.

The rearrangement links TRBV30 to TRBJ1-1; 7 bases agree with TRBD1. CDR3 length: 13 amino acids. The germline V gene has CDR1 GTSNPN and CDR2 SVGIG (reference sequence). J lost 0 bases, V lost 5 bases, and 3 bases had no gene match. The CDR3 loop is CAWYRGMNTEAFF. The CDR3 nucleotides are TGTGCCTGGTACAGGGGAATGAACACTGAAGCTTTCTTT. Full variable domain (rest looked up from reference TRBV30 and TRBJ1-1): SQTIHQWPATLVQPVGSPLSLECTVEGTSNPNLYWYRQAAGRGLQLLFYSVGIGQISSEVPQNLSASRPQDRQFILSSKKLLLSDSGFYLCAWYRGMNTEAFFGQGTRLTVV.

The V gene is TRBV4-2, the J gene TRBJ1-4, with D uncertain. This CDR3 is 15 amino acids long. The germline V gene encodes CDR1 LGHNA and CDR2 YNFKEQ. With 0 bases removed from V and 6 bases from J, the gap between germline ends came to 11 bases. DNA of the CDR3: TGTGCCAGCAGCCAAGAGTCGGTGGGAGATGAAAAACTGTTTTTT. Protein: CASSQESVGDEKLFF.

In its sample, this clone was seen once. V usage is TRBV6-1 and J usage is TRBJ1-6; 8 nucleotides line up with TRBD1. Germline CDR1 and CDR2: MNHNS and SASEGT. V shed 2 bases and J 14 bases; nucleotides not matched to a gene: 11. CDR3 length: 15 residues. The CDR3 sequence is CASSEMGQVRTALHF. In DNA form, the CDR3 reads TGTGCCAGCAGTGAAATGGGACAGGTCCGAACGGCCCTCCACTTT.

The chain uses TRBV10-2 and TRBJ2-3; 9 bases agree with TRBD2. CDR1 is WSHSY, CDR2 SAAADI, per germline. With V trimmed by 3 bases and J by 8 bases, 9 bases remained unmatched. This CDR3 comprises 15 residues. CDR3 sequence: CASSERGLARGTQYF. The CDR3, as DNA: TGCGCCAGCAGTGAACGGGGACTAGCCAGAGGTACGCAGTATTTT.

The chain joins TRBV3-1 (or the pseudogene TRBV3-2) to TRBJ2-7; 10 bases are shared with TRBD2. Germline CDR1 is LGHDT and CDR2 is YNNKEL (reference sequence). Trimming removed 1 base from V and 4 bases from J; junction bases left unmatched: 4. There are 15 residues in the CDR3. CDR3 DNA: TGTGCCAGCAGCCAAGGACTAGCGGGTTCTTACGAGCAGTACTTC. Translation: CASSQGLAGSYEQYF.

This clone was observed a single time. This sequence joins TRBV10-3 and TRBJ2-3, with 8 bases fitting TRBD2. CDR3 size: 15 residues. Per germline, CDR1 ENHRY and CDR2 SYGVKD. Germline trimming cut 8 bases from V and 1 base from J; bases unmatched to any gene: 8. The CDR3: CAIAPGTRRTDTQYF. CDR3 nucleotides: TGTGCCATCGCTCCCGGGACTAGACGCACAGATACGCAGTATTTT.

The chain recombines TRBV19 with TRBJ1-5; D possibly corresponds to TRBD1 (6 bases). This CDR3 is 16 amino acids long. Germline V lookup: CDR1 LNHDA, CDR2 SQIVND (reference sequence). V gave up 3 bases and J gave up 1 base, with 13 bases separating them. The CDR3 here is CASSIVSGASNQPQHF. In nucleotides, the CDR3 is TGTGCCAGTAGTATCGTTTCAGGGGCCAGCAATCAGCCCCAGCATTTT.

The chain is built from TRBV2 and TRBJ2-7; D is unclear. Germline V gene data show CDR1 as SNHLY and CDR2 as FYNNEI. Trimming removed 7 bases from V and 1 base from J, with 20 bases in between. The CDR3 extends over 16 amino acids. The CDR3 nucleotides read TGTGCCAGCACCCGGAGCGACTCTGGAAGTTCCTACGAGCAGTACTTC. Amino acid sequence: CASTRSDSGSSYEQYF.